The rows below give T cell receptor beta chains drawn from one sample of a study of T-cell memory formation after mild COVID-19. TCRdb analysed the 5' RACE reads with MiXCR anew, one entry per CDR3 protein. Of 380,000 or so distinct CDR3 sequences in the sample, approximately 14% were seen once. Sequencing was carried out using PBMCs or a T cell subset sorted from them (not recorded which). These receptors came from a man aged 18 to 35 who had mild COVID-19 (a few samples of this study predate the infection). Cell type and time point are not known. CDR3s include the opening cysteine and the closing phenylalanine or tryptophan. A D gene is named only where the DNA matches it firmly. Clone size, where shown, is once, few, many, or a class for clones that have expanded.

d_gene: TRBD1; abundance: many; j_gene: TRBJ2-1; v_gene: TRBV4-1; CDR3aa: CASSQVGTGKYNEQFF; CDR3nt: TGCGCCAGCAGCCAAGTGGGGACAGGGAAGTACAATGAGCAGTTCTTC
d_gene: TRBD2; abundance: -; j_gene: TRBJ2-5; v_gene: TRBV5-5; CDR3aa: CASSQGLAGGRTETQYF; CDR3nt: TGTGCCAGCAGCCAGGGGCTAGCGGGGGGGAGGACGGAGACCCAGTACTTC
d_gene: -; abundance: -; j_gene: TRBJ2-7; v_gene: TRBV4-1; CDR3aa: CASSQETAVAYEQYF; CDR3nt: TGCGCCAGCAGCCAAGAGACGGCAGTGGCCTACGAGCAGTACTTC
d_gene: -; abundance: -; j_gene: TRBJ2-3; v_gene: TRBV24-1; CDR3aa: CATSDTTGRGTDTQYF; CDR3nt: TGTGCCACCAGTGATACCACAGGGAGGGGCACAGATACGCAGTATTTT
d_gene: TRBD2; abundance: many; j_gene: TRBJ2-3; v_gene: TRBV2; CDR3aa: CASSVGTTGTQYF; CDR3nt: TGTGCCAGCAGTGTCGGGACTACGGGTACGCAGTATTTT
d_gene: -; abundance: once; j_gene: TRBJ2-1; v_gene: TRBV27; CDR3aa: CASSPKAGNSYNEQFF; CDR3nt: TGTGCCAGCAGTCCGAAGGCAGGGAACTCCTACAATGAGCAGTTCTTC
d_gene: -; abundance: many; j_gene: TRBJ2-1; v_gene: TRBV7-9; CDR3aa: CASREERNEQFF; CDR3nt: TGTGCCAGCAGAGAAGAGAGGAATGAGCAGTTCTTC
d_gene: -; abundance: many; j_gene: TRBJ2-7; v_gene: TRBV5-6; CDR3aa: CASSWTGEQYF; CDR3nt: TGTGCCAGCAGCTGGACGGGCGAGCAGTACTTC
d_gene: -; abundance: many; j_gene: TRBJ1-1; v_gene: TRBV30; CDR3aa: CAWSLQVEAFF; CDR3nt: TGTGCCTGGAGTCTGCAGGTTGAAGCTTTCTTT
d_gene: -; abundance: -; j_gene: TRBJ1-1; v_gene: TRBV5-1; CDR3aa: CASSITTALGTEAFF; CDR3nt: TGCGCCAGCAGCATTACGACAGCCCTGGGGACTGAAGCTTTCTTT
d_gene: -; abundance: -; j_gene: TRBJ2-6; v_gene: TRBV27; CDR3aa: CASSLWVSSGANVLTF; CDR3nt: TGTGCCAGCAGTTTATGGGTGTCCTCTGGGGCCAACGTCCTGACTTTC
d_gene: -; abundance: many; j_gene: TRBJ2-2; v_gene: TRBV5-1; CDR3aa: CASSPGMTVNTGELFF; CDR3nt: TGCGCCAGCAGCCCAGGGATGACAGTTAACACCGGGGAGCTGTTTTTT
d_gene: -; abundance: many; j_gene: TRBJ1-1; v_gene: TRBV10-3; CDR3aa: CAISESRTAMNTEAFF; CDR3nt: TGTGCCATCAGTGAGTCCAGGACAGCGATGAACACTGAAGCTTTCTTT
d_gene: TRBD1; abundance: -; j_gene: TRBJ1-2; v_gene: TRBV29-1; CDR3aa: CSVGKGQGNNYGYTF; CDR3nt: TGCAGCGTTGGGAAGGGACAGGGTAATAACTATGGCTACACCTTC
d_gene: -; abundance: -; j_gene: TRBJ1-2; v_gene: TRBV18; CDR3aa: CASSPGTNVDGYTF; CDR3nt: TGTGCCAGCTCACCTGGGACAAATGTTGATGGCTACACCTTC
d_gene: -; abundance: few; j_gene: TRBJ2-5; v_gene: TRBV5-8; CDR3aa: CASSKDSFQETQYF; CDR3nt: TGTGCCAGCAGCAAGGACAGTTTCCAAGAGACCCAGTACTTC
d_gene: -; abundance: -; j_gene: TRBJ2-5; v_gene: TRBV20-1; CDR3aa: CSAPGRGISLETQYF; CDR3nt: TGCAGTGCCCCGGGGCGGGGAATCTCCCTAGAGACCCAGTACTTC
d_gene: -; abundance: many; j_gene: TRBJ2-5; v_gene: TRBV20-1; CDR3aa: CSARSGGGWETQYF; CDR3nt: TGCAGTGCTAGGTCAGGAGGGGGCTGGGAGACCCAGTACTTC
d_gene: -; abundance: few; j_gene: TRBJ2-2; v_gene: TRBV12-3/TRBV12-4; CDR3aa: CASSLGRGWSGELFF; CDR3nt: TGTGCCAGCAGTTTGGGCAGGGGTTGGTCCGGGGAGCTGTTTTTT
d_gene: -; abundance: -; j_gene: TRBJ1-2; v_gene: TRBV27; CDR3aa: CASSPGLPYGYTF; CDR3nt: TGTGCCAGCAGCCCCGGACTCCCCTATGGCTACACCTTC
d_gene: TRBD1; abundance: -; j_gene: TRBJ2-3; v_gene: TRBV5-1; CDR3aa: CASRGDRELDTQYF; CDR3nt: TGCGCCAGCAGGGGGGACAGGGAATTGGATACGCAGTATTTT
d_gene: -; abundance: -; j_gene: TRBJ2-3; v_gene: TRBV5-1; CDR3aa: CASSLAGWGTDTQYF; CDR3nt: TGCGCCAGCAGCTTGGCCGGGTGGGGCACAGATACGCAGTATTTT
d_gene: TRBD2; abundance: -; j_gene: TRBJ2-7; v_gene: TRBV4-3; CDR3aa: CASSQETAGNAYEQYF; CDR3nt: TGCGCCAGCAGCCAAGAGACAGCGGGGAACGCCTACGAGCAGTACTTC
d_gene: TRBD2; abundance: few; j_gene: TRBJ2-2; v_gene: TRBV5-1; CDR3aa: CASSSLRGGPGELFF; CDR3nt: TGCGCCAGCAGCTCCCTCCGGGGGGGCCCCGGGGAGCTGTTTTTT
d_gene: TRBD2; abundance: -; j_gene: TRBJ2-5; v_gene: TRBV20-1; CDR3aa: CSARTSGGVQETQYF; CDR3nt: TGCAGTGCTCGGACTAGCGGGGGAGTCCAAGAGACCCAGTACTTC
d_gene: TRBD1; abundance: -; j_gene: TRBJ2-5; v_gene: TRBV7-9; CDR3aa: CASSPGQGVRQTQYF; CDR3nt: TGTGCCAGCAGCCCGGGACAGGGGGTCAGGCAGACCCAGTACTTC
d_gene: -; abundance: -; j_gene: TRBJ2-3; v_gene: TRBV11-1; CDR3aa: CASSKQEDTQYF; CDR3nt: TGTGCCAGCAGTAAACAGGAAGATACGCAGTATTTT
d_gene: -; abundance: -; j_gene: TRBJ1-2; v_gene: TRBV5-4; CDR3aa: CASSLAGHGQGYGYTF; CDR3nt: TGTGCCAGCAGCTTGGCCGGGCACGGTCAAGGGTATGGCTACACCTTC
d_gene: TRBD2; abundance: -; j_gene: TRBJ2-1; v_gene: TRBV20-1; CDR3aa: CSASRTSGAYEQFF; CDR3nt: TGCAGTGCTTCAAGGACTAGCGGGGCCTATGAGCAGTTCTTC
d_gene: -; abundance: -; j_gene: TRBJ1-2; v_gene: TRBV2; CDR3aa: CASREPRLVYGYTF; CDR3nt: TGTGCCAGCAGGGAGCCGCGATTAGTCTATGGCTACACCTTC
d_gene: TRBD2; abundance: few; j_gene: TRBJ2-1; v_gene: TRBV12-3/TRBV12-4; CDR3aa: CASSPLAGESTTEQFF; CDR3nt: TGTGCCAGCAGTCCCCTAGCGGGGGAGTCTACAACTGAGCAGTTCTTC
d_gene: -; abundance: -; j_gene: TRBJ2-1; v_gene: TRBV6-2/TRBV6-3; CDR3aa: CASSRQRGIGHNEQFF; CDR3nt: TGTGCCAGCAGCCGCCAGAGAGGGATCGGGCACAATGAGCAGTTCTTC
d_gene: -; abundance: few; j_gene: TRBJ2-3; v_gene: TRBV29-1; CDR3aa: CSVDRQVTDTQYF; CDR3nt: TGCAGCGTTGATCGACAGGTCACAGATACGCAGTATTTT
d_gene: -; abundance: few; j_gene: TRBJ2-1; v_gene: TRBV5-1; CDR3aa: CASSLITTGTMYDEQFF; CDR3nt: TGCGCCAGCAGCTTGATAACGACCGGGACAATGTACGATGAGCAGTTCTTC
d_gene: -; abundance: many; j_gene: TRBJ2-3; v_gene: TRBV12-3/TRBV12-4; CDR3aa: CASSFGLADTQYF; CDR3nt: TGTGCCAGCAGCTTCGGGCTTGCGGATACGCAGTATTTT
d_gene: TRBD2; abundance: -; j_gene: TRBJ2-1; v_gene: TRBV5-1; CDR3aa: CASTLLAGGLNEQFF; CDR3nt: TGCGCCAGTACCCTCTTAGCGGGGGGCCTCAATGAGCAGTTCTTC
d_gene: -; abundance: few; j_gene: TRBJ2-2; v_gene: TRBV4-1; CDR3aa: CASSHLLTGELFF; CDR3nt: TGCGCCAGCAGCCATCTCCTCACCGGGGAGCTGTTTTTT
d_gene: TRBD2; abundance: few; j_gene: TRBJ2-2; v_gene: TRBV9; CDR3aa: CASSVAQRENTGELFF; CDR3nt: TGTGCCAGCAGCGTAGCCCAGCGGGAGAACACCGGGGAGCTGTTTTTT
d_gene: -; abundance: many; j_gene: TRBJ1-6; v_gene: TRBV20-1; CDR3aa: CSARDGGQINSPLHF; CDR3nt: TGCAGTGCTAGAGATGGCGGACAAATTAATTCACCCCTCCACTTT
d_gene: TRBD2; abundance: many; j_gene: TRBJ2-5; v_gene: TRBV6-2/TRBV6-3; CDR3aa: CASSYSVGLAGERRETQYF; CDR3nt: TGTGCCAGCAGTTACTCCGTTGGACTAGCGGGGGAAAGGAGGGAGACCCAGTACTTC
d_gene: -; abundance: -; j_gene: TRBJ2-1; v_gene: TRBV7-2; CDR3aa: CASSPGAGIGYEQFF; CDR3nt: TGTGCCAGCAGCCCTGGGGCAGGGATTGGCTATGAGCAGTTCTTC
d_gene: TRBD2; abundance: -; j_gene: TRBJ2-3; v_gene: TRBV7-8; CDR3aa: CASSTRTVLAGALTDTQYF; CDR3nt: TGTGCCAGCAGCACTAGGACCGTACTAGCGGGGGCCCTCACAGATACGCAGTATTTT
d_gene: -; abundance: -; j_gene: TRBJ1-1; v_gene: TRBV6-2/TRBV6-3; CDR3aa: CASSQGPGGMNTEAFF; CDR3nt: TGTGCCAGCAGTCAGGGACCGGGGGGAATGAACACTGAAGCTTTCTTT
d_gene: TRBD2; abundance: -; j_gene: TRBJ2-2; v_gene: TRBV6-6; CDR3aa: CASSYQRGDTGELFF; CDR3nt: TGTGCCAGCAGTTACCAGCGGGGGGACACCGGGGAGCTGTTTTTT
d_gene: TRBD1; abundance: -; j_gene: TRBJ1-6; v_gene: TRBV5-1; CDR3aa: CASSPMPGQENSPLHF; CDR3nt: TGCGCCAGCAGCCCAATGCCGGGACAGGAGAATTCACCCCTCCACTTT
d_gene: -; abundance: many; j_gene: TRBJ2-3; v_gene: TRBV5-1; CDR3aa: CASSFSGGTDTQYF; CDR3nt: TGCGCCAGCAGCTTTTCCGGGGGAACAGATACGCAGTATTTT
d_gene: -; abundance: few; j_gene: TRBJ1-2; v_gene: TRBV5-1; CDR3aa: CASSFRELGTNYGYTF; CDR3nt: TGCGCCAGCAGCTTCAGGGAACTGGGTACTAACTATGGCTACACCTTC
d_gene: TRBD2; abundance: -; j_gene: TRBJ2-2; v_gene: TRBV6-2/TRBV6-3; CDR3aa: CASRLTSGGSGELFF; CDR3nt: TGTGCCAGCAGACTAACTAGCGGGGGTAGCGGGGAGCTGTTTTTT
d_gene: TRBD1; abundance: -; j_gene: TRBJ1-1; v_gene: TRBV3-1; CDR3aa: CATRDRGMNTEAFF; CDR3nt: TGTGCCACACGGGACAGGGGCATGAACACTGAAGCTTTCTTT
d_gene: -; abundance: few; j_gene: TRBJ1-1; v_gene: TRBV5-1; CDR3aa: CASGSDSLMNTEAFF; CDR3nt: TGCGCCAGCGGGTCGGATTCTCTTATGAACACTGAAGCTTTCTTT
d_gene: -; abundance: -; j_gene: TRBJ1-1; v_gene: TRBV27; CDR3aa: CASRGAGRNTEAFF; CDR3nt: TGTGCCAGCAGGGGGGCAGGTAGAAACACTGAAGCTTTCTTT
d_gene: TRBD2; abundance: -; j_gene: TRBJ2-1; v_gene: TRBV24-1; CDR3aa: CATSRTSGGAIEQFF; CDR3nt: TGTGCCACCAGCCGGACTAGCGGGGGGGCCATTGAGCAGTTCTTC